These T cell receptor beta chains were read from a single sample in a study of cytomegalovirus exposure and HLA in healthy donors. Only in-frame clones appear in the TCRdb table, and some are missing; sequencing was by immunoSEQ multiplex PCR. This table holds just under 90,000 clones. What was sequenced was PBMCs. Receptor source: a girl aged 10 to 17 in good health and CMV-seropositive. The CDR3 runs from the conserved cysteine through the conserved F or W. The D gene is left open where the match is weak.

>TRBV29-1|TRBJ1-1|.
TGCAGCGTGGCAGAAATGAACACTGAAGCTTTCTTT
CSVAEMNTEAFF
>TRBV9|TRBJ2-7|.
TGTGCCAGCAGCGTAGACCCCCTCGGCTACGAGCAGTACTTC
CASSVDPLGYEQYF
>TRBV7-9|TRBJ2-5|.
TGTGCCAGCAGCTTTGCGGGGACGTGGGAGACCCAGTACTTC
CASSFAGTWETQYF
>TRBV5-4|TRBJ1-4|TRBD1
TGTGCCAGCAGCTTGAAAGGACAGGGGAGCCTCAATGAAAAACTGTTTTTT
CASSLKGQGSLNEKLFF
>TRBV7-2|TRBJ2-5|TRBD2
TGTGCCAGCAGCTTATGGGGACTAGCGGAAGAGACCCAGTACTTC
CASSLWGLAEETQYF
>TRBV28|TRBJ2-2|TRBD2
TGTGCCAGCAGCCTCGGACTAGCACACACCGGGGAGCTGTTTTTT
CASSLGLAHTGELFF
>TRBV6-5|TRBJ1-5|.
TGTGCCAGCAGTTTTGCTTCAGGGTTTAGCAATCAGCCCCAGCATTTT
CASSFASGFSNQPQHF
>TRBV10-3|TRBJ1-1|TRBD1
TGTGCCATCAGAATAGACAGGGTTGGGACTGAAGCTTTCTTT
CAIRIDRVGTEAFF
>TRBV6-5|TRBJ1-2|.
TGTGCCAGCGGAAATGTACAACAGGATGGCTACACCTTC
CASGNVQQDGYTF
>TRBV9|TRBJ1-5|.
TGTGCCAGCAGCGTATCCGCTAGCAGCAATCAGCCCCAGCATTTT
CASSVSASSNQPQHF
>TRBV4-1|TRBJ1-1|.
TGCGCCAGCAGCCAAGACAAGGGGCTTGACACTGAAGCTTTCTTT
CASSQDKGLDTEAFF
>TRBV11-3|TRBJ2-3|TRBD2
TGTGCCAGCAGCTCGGGACTAGTCACAGATACGCAGTATTTT
CASSSGLVTDTQYF
>TRBV6-4|TRBJ1-6|.
TGTGCCAGCAGTACCAGTCCTAATTCACCCCTCCACTTT
CASSTSPNSPLHF
>TRBV2|TRBJ2-5|TRBD2
TGTGCCAGCAGTGAGCGTGGGGGCGGGGGGCCGGAGGAGACCCAGTACTTC
CASSERGGGGPEETQYF
>TRBV19|TRBJ2-4|TRBD1
TGTGCCAGTAGTATAATCGGGACAGGAGAAGACATTCAGTACTTC
CASSIIGTGEDIQYF
>TRBV4-2|TRBJ2-6|.
TGTGCCAGCAGCCAAGTCGGGACGGGGGGCGCGGGGGCCAACGTCCTGACTTTC
CASSQVGTGGAGANVLTF
>TRBV9|TRBJ2-3|TRBD2
TGTGCCAGCAGTACCATCAACGGGGGGGCGGACACAGATACGCAGTATTTT
CASSTINGGADTDTQYF
>TRBV6-5|TRBJ2-5|.
TGTGCCAGCATTGCTAGAACCAGGAGGAAGTACTTC
CASIARTRRKYF
>TRBV12-1|TRBJ2-2|.
TGTGCCAGCAGCTTTCTGCGTACCGGGGAGCTGTTTTTT
CASSFLRTGELFF